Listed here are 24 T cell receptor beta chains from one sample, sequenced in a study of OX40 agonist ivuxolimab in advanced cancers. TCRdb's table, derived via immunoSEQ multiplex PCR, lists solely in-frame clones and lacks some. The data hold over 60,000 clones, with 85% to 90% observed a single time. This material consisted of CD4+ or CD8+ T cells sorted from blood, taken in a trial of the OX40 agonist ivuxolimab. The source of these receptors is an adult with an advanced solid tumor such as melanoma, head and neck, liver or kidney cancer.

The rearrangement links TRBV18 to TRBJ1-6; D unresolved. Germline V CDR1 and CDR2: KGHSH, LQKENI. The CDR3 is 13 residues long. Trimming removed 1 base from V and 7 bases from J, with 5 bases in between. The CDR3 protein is CASSPQENSPLHF. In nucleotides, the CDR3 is TGTGCCAGCTCACCACAGGAAAATTCACCCCTCCACTTT.

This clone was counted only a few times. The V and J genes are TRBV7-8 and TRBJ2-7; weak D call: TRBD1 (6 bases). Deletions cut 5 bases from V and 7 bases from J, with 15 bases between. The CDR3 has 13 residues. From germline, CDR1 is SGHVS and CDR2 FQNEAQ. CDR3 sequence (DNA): TGTGCCAGCAGCGACAGGACCCACGGGGAGCAGTACTTC. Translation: CASSDRTHGEQYF.

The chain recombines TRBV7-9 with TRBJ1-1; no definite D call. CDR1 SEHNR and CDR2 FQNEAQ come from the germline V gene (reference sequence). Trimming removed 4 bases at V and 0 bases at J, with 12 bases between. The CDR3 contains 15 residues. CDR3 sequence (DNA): TGTGCCAGCAGCTCCAGGACGGTAATGAACACTGAAGCTTTCTTT. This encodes CASSSRTVMNTEAFF.

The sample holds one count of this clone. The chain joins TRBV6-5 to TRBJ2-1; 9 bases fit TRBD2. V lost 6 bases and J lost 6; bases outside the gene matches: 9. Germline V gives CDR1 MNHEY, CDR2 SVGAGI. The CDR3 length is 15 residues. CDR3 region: CASSRISGRGNEQFF. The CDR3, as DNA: TGTGCCAGCAGCCGTATTAGCGGGAGAGGCAATGAGCAGTTCTTC.

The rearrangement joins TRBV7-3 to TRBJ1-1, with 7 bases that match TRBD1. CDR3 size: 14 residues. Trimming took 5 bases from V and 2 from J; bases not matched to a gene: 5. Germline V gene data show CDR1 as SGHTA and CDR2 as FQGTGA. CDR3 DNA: TGTGCCAGCAGCCCCGGGACAGCCAACACTGAAGCTTTCTTT. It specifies CASSPGTANTEAFF.

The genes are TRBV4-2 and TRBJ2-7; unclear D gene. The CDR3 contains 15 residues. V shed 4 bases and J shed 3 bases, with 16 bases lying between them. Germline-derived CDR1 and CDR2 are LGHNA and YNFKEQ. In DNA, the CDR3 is TGTGCCAGCAGCCCGTCCCCGGGCCGTCTCTACGAGCAGTACTTC. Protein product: CASSPSPGRLYEQYF.

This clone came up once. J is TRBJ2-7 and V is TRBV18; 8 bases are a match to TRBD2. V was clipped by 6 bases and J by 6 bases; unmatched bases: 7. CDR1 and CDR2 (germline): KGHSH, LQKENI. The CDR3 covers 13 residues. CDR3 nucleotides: TGTGCCAGCTCTACGGACGGGAGGGGCGAGCAGTACTTC. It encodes CASSTDGRGEQYF.

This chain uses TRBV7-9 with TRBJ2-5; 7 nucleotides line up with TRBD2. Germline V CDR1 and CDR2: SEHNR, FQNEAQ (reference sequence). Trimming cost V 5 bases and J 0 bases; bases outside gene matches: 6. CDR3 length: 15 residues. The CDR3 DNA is TGTGCCAGCAGCCCGGGGGGTCACGACCAAGAGACCCAGTACTTC. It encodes CASSPGGHDQETQYF. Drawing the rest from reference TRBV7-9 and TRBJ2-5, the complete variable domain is DTGVSQNPRHKITKRGQNVTFRCDPISEHNRLYWYRQTLGQGPEFLTYFQNEAQLEKSRLLSDRFSAERPKGSFSTLEIQRTEQGDSAMYLCASSPGGHDQETQYFGPGTRLLVL.

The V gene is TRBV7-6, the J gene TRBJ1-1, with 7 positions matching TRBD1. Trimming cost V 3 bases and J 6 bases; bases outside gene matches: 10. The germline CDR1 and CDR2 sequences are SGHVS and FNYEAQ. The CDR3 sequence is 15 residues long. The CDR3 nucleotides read TGTGCCAGCAGCTTGGGCCCAGACAGGGAAGCTGAAGCTTTCTTT. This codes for CASSLGPDREAEAFF.

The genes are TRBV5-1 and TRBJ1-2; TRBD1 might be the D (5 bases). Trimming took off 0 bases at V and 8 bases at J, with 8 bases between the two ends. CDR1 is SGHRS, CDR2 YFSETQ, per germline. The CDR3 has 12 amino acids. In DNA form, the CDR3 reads TGCGCCAGCAGCTTGGACAGGACGGGCTACACCTTC. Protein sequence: CASSLDRTGYTF.

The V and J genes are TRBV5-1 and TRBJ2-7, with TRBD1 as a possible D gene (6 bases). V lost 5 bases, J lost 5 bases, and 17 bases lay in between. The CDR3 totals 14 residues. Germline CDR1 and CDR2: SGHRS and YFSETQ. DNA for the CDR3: TGCGCCAGCAGTCTGGGTCAGGGGTCCCACGAGCAGTACTTC. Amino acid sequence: CASSLGQGSHEQYF.

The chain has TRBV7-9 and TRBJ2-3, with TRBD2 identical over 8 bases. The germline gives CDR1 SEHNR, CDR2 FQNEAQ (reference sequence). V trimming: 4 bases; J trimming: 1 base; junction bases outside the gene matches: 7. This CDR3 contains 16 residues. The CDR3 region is CASSSTKTSGTDTQYF. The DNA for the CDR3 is TGTGCCAGCAGCTCGACAAAGACTAGCGGCACAGATACGCAGTATTTT.

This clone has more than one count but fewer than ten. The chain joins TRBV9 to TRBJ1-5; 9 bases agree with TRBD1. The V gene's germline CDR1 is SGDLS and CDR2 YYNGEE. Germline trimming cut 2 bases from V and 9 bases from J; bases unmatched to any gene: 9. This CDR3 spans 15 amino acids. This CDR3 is CASSVDGQGIRPQHF. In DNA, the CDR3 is TGTGCCAGCAGCGTGGATGGACAGGGGATCAGGCCCCAGCATTTT.

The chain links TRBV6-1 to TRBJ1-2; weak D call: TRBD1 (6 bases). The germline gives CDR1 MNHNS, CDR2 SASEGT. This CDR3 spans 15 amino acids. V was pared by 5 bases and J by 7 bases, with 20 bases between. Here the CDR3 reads CASSMGGPSTRGYTF. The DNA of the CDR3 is TGTGCCAGCAGTATGGGGGGCCCTTCGACGCGTGGCTACACCTTC.

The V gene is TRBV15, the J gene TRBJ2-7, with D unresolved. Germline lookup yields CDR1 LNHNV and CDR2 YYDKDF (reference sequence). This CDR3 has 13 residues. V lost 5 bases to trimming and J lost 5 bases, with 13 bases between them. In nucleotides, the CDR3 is TGTGCCACCAGCGTACCGGGTGGCCACGAGCAGTACTTC. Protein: CATSVPGGHEQYF.

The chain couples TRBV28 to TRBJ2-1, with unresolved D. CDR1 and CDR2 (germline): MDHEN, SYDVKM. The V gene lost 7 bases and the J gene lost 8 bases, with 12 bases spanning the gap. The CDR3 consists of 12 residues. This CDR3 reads CASTYGKDEQFF. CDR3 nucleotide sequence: TGTGCCAGCACCTATGGTAAGGATGAGCAGTTCTTC. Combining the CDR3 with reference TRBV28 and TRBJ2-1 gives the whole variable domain DVKVTQSSRYLVKRTGEKVFLECVQDMDHENMFWYRQDPGLGLRLIYFSYDVKMKEKGDIPEGYSVSREKKERFSLILESASTNQTSMYLCASTYGKDEQFFGPGTRLTVL.

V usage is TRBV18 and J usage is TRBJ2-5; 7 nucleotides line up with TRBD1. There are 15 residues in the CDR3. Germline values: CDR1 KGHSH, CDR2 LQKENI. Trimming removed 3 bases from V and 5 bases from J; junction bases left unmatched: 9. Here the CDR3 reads CASSPLTGKTETQYF. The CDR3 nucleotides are TGTGCCAGCTCACCCTTGACAGGGAAAACGGAGACCCAGTACTTC.

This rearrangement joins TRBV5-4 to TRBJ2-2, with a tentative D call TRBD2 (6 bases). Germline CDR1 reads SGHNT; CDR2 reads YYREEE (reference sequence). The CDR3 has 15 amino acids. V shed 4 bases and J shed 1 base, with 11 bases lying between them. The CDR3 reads CASSAGLGNTGELFF. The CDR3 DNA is TGTGCCAGCAGCGCGGGACTGGGGAACACCGGGGAGCTGTTTTTT.

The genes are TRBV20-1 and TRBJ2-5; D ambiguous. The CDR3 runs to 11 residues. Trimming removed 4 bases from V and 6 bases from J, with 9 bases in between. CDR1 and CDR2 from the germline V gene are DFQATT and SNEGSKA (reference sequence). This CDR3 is CSANAMKTQYF. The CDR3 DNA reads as TGCAGTGCTAACGCGATGAAGACCCAGTACTTC.

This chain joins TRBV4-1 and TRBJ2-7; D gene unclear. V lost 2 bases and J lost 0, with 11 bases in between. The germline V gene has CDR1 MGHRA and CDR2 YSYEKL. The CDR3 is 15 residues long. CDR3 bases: TGCGCCAGCAGCCAACCTACGGCCCGCTCCTACGAGCAGTACTTC. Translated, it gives CASSQPTARSYEQYF.

CDR3 in DNA: TGTGCCAGCAGTGACCTGACAGGGGGCGGCACCGGGGAGCTGTTTTTT. It encodes CASSDLTGGGTGELFF. The chain links TRBV25-1 to TRBJ2-2; 10 bases are shared with TRBD1. Trimming removed 3 bases from V and 4 bases from J; junction bases left unmatched: 5. This CDR3 has 16 residues. Looked up from germline, CDR1 is MGHDK and CDR2 is SYGVNS.

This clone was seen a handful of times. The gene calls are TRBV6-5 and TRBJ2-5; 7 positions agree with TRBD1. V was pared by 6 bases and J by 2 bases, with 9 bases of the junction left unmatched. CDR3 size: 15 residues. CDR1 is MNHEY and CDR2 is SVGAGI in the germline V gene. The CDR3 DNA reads TGTGCCAGCAGCCGCCTAGGACAGGTTCAAGAGACCCAGTACTTC. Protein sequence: CASSRLGQVQETQYF.

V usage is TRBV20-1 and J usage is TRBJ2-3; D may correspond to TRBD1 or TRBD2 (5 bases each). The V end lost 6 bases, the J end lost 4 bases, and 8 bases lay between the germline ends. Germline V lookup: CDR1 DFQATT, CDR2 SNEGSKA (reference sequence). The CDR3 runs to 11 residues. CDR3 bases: TGCAGTGCGGGACCAGCAGATACGCAGTATTTT. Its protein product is CSAGPADTQYF.

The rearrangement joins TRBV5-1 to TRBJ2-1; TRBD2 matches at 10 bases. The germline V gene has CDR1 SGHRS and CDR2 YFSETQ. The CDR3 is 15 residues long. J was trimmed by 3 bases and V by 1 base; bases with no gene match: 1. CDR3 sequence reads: CASSLLAGVYNEQFF. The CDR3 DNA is TGCGCCAGCAGCTTGCTAGCGGGGGTCTACAATGAGCAGTTCTTC.